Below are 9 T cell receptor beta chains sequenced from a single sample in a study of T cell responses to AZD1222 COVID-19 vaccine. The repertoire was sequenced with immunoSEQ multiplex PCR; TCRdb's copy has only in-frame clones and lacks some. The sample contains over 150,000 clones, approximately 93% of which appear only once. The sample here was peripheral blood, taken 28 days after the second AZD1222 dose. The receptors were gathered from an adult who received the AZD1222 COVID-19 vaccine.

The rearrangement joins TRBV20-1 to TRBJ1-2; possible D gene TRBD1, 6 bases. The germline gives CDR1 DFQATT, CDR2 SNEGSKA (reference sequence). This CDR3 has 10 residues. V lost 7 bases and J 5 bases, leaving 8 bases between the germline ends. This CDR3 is CSVRGYGYTF. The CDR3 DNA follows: TGCAGTGTAAGGGGGTATGGCTACACCTTC.

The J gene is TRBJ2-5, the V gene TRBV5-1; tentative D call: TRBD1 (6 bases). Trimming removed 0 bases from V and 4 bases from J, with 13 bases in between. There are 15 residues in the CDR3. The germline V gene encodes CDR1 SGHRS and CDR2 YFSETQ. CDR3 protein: CASSLEGGSGETQYF. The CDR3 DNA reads TGCGCCAGCAGCTTGGAAGGGGGAAGCGGAGAGACCCAGTACTTC.

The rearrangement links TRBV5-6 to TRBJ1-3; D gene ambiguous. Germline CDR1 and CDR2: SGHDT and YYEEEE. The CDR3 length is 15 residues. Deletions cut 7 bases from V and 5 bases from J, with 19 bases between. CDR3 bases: TGTGCCAGCGTCCAAGCGGCAGGCGGTCGAAACACCATATATTTT. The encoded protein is CASVQAAGGRNTIYF.

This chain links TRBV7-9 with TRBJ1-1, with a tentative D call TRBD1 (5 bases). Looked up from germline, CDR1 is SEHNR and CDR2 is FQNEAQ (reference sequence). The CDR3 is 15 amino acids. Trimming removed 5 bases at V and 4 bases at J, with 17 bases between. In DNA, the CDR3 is TGTGCCAGCAGCCCCAAGAGATTCCAGGGCACTGAAGCTTTCTTT. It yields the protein CASSPKRFQGTEAFF.

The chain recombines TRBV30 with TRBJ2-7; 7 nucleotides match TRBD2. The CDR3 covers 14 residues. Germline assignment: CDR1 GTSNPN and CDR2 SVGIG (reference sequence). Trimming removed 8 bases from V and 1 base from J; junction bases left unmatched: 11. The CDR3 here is CAGEGKPPSYEQYF. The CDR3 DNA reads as TGTGCCGGGGAGGGGAAACCACCTTCCTACGAGCAGTACTTC.

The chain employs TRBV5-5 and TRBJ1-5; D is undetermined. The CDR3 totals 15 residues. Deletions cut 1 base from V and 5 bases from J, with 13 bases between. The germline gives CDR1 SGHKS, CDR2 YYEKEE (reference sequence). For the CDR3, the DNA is TGTGCCAGCAGCTTGAGAAGGGAGTGGGATCAGCCCCAGCATTTT. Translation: CASSLRREWDQPQHF. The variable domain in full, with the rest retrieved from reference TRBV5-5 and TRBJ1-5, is DAGVTQSPTHLIKTRGQQVTLRCSPISGHKSVSWYQQVLGQGPQFIFQYYEKEERGRGNFPDRFSARQFPNYSSELNVNALLLGDSALYLCASSLRREWDQPQHFGDGTRLSIL.

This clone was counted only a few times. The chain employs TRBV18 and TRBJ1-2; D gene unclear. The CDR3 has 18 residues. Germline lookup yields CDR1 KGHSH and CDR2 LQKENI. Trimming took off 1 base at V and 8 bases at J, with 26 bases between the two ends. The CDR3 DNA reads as TGTGCCAGCTCACCACTTACTCCTTCCGGCGGGGATCTTCGCGGCTACACCTTC. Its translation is CASSPLTPSGGDLRGYTF.

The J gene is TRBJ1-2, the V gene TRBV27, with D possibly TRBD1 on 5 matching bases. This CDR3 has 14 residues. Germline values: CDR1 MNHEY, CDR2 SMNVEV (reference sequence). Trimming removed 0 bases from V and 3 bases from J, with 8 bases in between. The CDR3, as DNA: TGTGCCAGCAGTTTATCCCAGGGTTACTATGGCTACACCTTC. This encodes CASSLSQGYYGYTF.

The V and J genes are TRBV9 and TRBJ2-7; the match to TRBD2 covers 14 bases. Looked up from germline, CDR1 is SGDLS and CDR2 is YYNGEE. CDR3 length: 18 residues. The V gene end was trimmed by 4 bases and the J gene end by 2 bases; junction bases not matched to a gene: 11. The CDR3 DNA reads TGTGCCAGCAGCTTCCGAGGACTAGCGGGGGGTTCAACCTACGAGCAGTACTTC. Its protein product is CASSFRGLAGGSTYEQYF.